This is a list of T cell receptor beta chains from one sample in a study of blood T cell repertoires in COVID-19. Profiling relied on immunoSEQ multiplex PCR, and the TCRdb table lists in-frame clones only, not all of them. The repertoire includes roughly 52,000 clones, roughly 90% of them detected once, and around 20% sits in the top ten. Sequenced: peripheral blood. The receptors stem from a human donor in a cohort sampled during active COVID-19. CDR3s include the opening cysteine and the closing phenylalanine or tryptophan. Fields, in order: V gene, D gene, J gene, CDR3 protein, CDR3 DNA. A D gene is named only where the DNA matches it firmly.

>TRBV27|TRBD1|TRBJ1-5
CASSLSGQGRQPQHF
TGTGCCAGCAGTTTATCAGGACAGGGCCGTCAGCCCCAGCATTTT
>TRBV7-2|TRBD1|TRBJ1-6
CASSLDRESPLHF
TGTGCCAGCAGCCTGGACAGGGAATCACCCCTCCACTTT
>TRBV10-1|TRBD1|TRBJ2-3
CASSVQGATDTQYF
TGCGCCAGCAGTGTACAGGGGGCAACAGATACGCAGTATTTT
>TRBV4-3|.|TRBJ2-5
CASSQVLSVWETQYF
TGCGCCAGCAGCCAAGTACTGAGTGTGTGGGAGACCCAGTACTTC
>TRBV5-6|.|TRBJ1-2
CASSLERSYGYTF
TGTGCCAGCAGCTTGGAGCGGAGCTATGGCTACACCTTC
>TRBV5-1|.|TRBJ1-5
CASSLAVLGGNQPQHF
TGCGCCAGCAGCTTGGCGGTTTTAGGGGGCAATCAGCCCCAGCATTTT
>TRBV14|.|TRBJ1-4
CASSQDGQGRNEKLFF
TGTGCCAGCAGCCAAGATGGGCAGGGGCGGAATGAAAAACTGTTTTTT
>TRBV12-3/TRBV12-4|TRBD1|TRBJ1-1
CASNLQGASEAFF
TGTGCCAGCAATCTTCAGGGGGCCTCTGAAGCTTTCTTT
>TRBV5-1|TRBD2|TRBJ2-3
CASRPAPGGDTQYF
TGCGCCAGCAGACCTGCTCCGGGGGGAGATACGCAGTATTTT
>TRBV6-1|TRBD1|TRBJ2-5
CASRTGEETQYF
TGTGCCAGCAGAACAGGGGAAGAGACCCAGTACTTC
>TRBV4-3|.|TRBJ1-6
CASSQDSGASYNSPLHF
TGCGCCAGCAGCCAAGATTCAGGCGCTTCCTATAATTCACCCCTCCACTTT
>TRBV5-4|.|TRBJ2-1
CASSLAGRGIHNEQFF
TGTGCCAGCAGCTTGGCCGGAAGGGGCATACACAATGAGCAGTTCTTC
>TRBV30|TRBD1|TRBJ1-2
CARDRGEEGYTF
TGTGCCCGGGACAGGGGGGAGGAGGGCTACACCTTC
>TRBV12-3/TRBV12-4|.|TRBJ1-5
CASSPGIGPQHF
TGTGCCAGCAGTCCCGGTATCGGGCCCCAGCATTTT
>TRBV5-1|TRBD1|TRBJ1-4
CASSYTGTGSREKLFF
TGCGCCAGCAGTTATACCGGGACAGGCTCGAGAGAAAAACTGTTTTTT